This passage covers 30 T cell receptor beta chains from one sample sequenced in a study of T cells after yellow fever vaccination. Via MiXCR, TCRdb re-called the 5' RACE reads, giving one row per CDR3 protein. This sample yields 100,000 or so distinct CDR3 sequences, of which under 9% are seen a single time; approximately 15% belongs to the top ten. The source was CD8+ T cells not binding an NS4B(214-222) dextramer, sorted from PBMCs, collected around 16 days after the first yellow fever vaccination. The receptor set was obtained from a man in his late teens or twenties who received the YFV17D yellow fever vaccine.

This clonotype was detected only a few times. The chain joins TRBV6-2 or TRBV6-3 to TRBJ1-5; 7 positions agree with TRBD1. With V trimmed by 1 base and J by 3 bases, 18 bases remained unmatched. This CDR3 contains 20 residues. Germline values: CDR1 MNHEY, CDR2 SVGEGT. The CDR3 nucleotides read TGTGCCAGCAGTTACTTGTCTTTCCTACCGGAACAGGGGTTCAATCAGCCCCAGCATTTT. It yields the protein CASSYLSFLPEQGFNQPQHF.

This sequence joins TRBV6-5 and TRBJ2-7; 12 positions agree with TRBD1. CDR1 is MNHEY and CDR2 is SVGAGI in the germline V gene. V was pared by 6 bases and J by 5 bases, with 5 bases of the junction left unmatched. This CDR3 has 14 amino acids. Here the CDR3 DNA reads TGTGCCAGCAGGGGGACAGGGGGCGGCCACGAGCAGTACTTC. Protein product: CASRGTGGGHEQYF.

This sequence joins TRBV15 and TRBJ2-5; D unclear. Trimming took off 5 bases at V and 7 bases at J, with 11 bases between the two ends. The CDR3 is 12 amino acids. The V gene's germline CDR1 is LNHNV and CDR2 YYDKDF (reference sequence). The CDR3 loop is CATSDGVGTQYF. CDR3 nucleotide sequence: TGTGCCACCAGCGATGGGGTGGGGACCCAGTACTTC.

V gene TRBV12-3 or TRBV12-4 combines with J gene TRBJ1-2, with D tentatively TRBD1 (5 bases). The CDR3 sequence is 12 residues long. V was clipped by 6 bases and J by 4 bases, with 9 bases between them. The CDR3, as DNA: TGTGCCAGCAGCCGGGGCGGCTATGGCTACACCTTC. Its protein product is CASSRGGYGYTF.

This clonotype was counted at least ten times. J is TRBJ1-5 and V is TRBV7-8; weak D call: TRBD1 (5 bases). Germline CDR1 and CDR2: SGHVS and FQNEAQ. This CDR3 has 17 amino acids. V was shortened by 5 bases and J by 0 bases, with 17 bases between the two germline ends. The CDR3 DNA reads as TGTGCCAGCAGCAAGGTGGAGGGGACTTATAGCAATCAGCCCCAGCATTTT. It encodes CASSKVEGTYSNQPQHF. Complete variable domain (other parts from reference TRBV7-8 and TRBJ1-5): GAGVSQSPRYKVAKRGQDVALRCDPISGHVSLFWYQQALGQGPEFLTYFQNEAQLDKSGLPSDRFFAERPEGSVSTLKIQRTQQEDSAVYLCASSKVEGTYSNQPQHFGDGTRLSIL.

Details on this clonotype: Compared with germline, one end of the junction differs, possibly owing to a read error. The chain joins TRBV12-3 or TRBV12-4 to TRBJ2-3, with 7 bases lining up with TRBD2. The CDR3 is 17 amino acids. The CDR3 DNA follows: TGTGCCAGCTGTTTAGACCAGGGAGCGGGAATAGTCGATACGCAGTATTTT. This sequence encodes CASCLDQGAGIVDTQYF.

The chain links TRBV4-3 to TRBJ2-7, with TRBD2 identical over 9 bases. Germline V lookup: CDR1 LGHNA, CDR2 YSLEER. This CDR3 is built from 19 residues. The V and J ends lost 0 bases and 4 bases, in that order; junction bases with no gene match: 16. CDR3 sequence reads: CASSQDTLAGNLLVYEQYV. The CDR3, as DNA: TGCGCCAGCAGCCAAGATACCCTAGCGGGGAACCTCCTAGTTTACGAGCAGTACGTC.

This clonotype was seen many times. The chain combines TRBV18 with TRBJ2-5; 7 bases line up with TRBD2. Germline CDR1 and CDR2: KGHSH and LQKENI. The CDR3 sequence is 17 residues long. J gave up 2 bases and V 0 bases, and 9 bases lay outside the gene matches. CDR3 loop: CASSPPSASGAQETQYF. DNA for the CDR3: TGTGCCAGCTCACCACCGTCAGCTAGCGGAGCTCAAGAGACCCAGTACTTC.

The rearrangement uses TRBV28 and TRBJ2-5; 7 positions agree with TRBD1. Germline lookup yields CDR1 MDHEN and CDR2 SYDVKM. Trimming cost V 6 bases and J 4 bases; bases outside gene matches: 8. The CDR3 has 14 residues. CDR3 sequence: CASRLGQNGETQYF. The CDR3 DNA reads TGTGCCAGCAGGCTGGGACAGAACGGAGAGACCCAGTACTTC.

This clonotype turned up a few times. The chain is built from TRBV7-8 and TRBJ2-3, with TRBD1 as a possible D gene (6 bases). Trimming pared 5 bases from V and 0 bases from J, leaving 21 bases between. Per germline, CDR1 SGHVS and CDR2 FQNEAQ. The CDR3 loop spans 18 amino acids. For the CDR3, the DNA is TGTGCCAGCAGCCCCGGACAGAGATTAGGAGCAAGCACAGATACGCAGTATTTT. Protein: CASSPGQRLGASTDTQYF. Complete variable domain (other parts from reference TRBV7-8 and TRBJ2-3): GAGVSQSPRYKVAKRGQDVALRCDPISGHVSLFWYQQALGQGPEFLTYFQNEAQLDKSGLPSDRFFAERPEGSVSTLKIQRTQQEDSAVYLCASSPGQRLGASTDTQYFGPGTRLTVL.

This clonotype has only a few counts. The J gene is TRBJ2-3, the V gene TRBV29-1, with TRBD2 matching over 8 bases. Trimming removed 2 bases from V and 2 bases from J; junction bases left unmatched: 6. The CDR3 runs 15 residues. Germline V gene lookup returns CDR1 SQVTM and CDR2 ANQGSEA. CDR3 in amino acids: CSVERRGDNTDTQYF. The CDR3 bases are TGCAGCGTTGAAAGGCGGGGGGATAACACAGATACGCAGTATTTT.

This clonotype was counted only a few times. V is TRBV25-1 and J is TRBJ2-5; a weak D match, TRBD1 (5 bases). This CDR3 has 13 residues. Per the germline V gene, CDR1 is MGHDK and CDR2 is SYGVNS. Trimming removed 6 bases from V and 4 bases from J, with 12 bases in between. CDR3 nucleotide sequence: TGTGCCAGCAGAAAACAGGATTCAGAGACCCAGTACTTC. As protein: CASRKQDSETQYF.

This chain joins TRBV4-1 and TRBJ2-5; D unresolved. CDR1 MGHRA and CDR2 YSYEKL come from the germline V gene. V lost 0 bases and J 4 bases, leaving 6 bases between the germline ends. CDR3 length: 13 residues. CDR3 protein: CASSQDPGETQYF. In nucleotides, the CDR3 is TGCGCCAGCAGCCAAGATCCGGGAGAGACCCAGTACTTC.

Many counts were recorded for this clonotype. The genes are TRBV5-1 and TRBJ1-5; tentatively, D is TRBD1 (5 bases). The CDR3 contains 14 residues. With 0 bases removed from V and 7 bases from J, the gap between germline ends came to 11 bases. Germline lookup yields CDR1 SGHRS and CDR2 YFSETQ. CDR3 amino acids: CASSLDQGGQPQHF. CDR3 bases: TGCGCCAGCAGCTTGGATCAGGGAGGCCAGCCCCAGCATTTT. Combining the CDR3 with reference TRBV5-1 and TRBJ1-5 gives the whole variable domain KAGVTQTPRYLIKTRGQQVTLSCSPISGHRSVSWYQQTPGQGLQFLFEYFSETQRNKGNFPGRFSGRQFSNSRSEMNVSTLELGDSALYLCASSLDQGGQPQHFGDGTRLSIL.

This sequence joins TRBV7-8 and TRBJ1-1; possible D gene TRBD1, 6 bases. The CDR3 spans 14 residues. Trimming removed 7 bases at V and 4 bases at J, with 16 bases between. Germline CDR1 reads SGHVS; CDR2 reads FQNEAQ. The CDR3 spells CASNPDRWGTEAFF. The CDR3 coding sequence is TGTGCCAGCAACCCTGACAGGTGGGGCACTGAAGCTTTCTTT. The complete variable domain, with remaining parts taken from reference TRBV7-8 and TRBJ1-1, reads GAGVSQSPRYKVAKRGQDVALRCDPISGHVSLFWYQQALGQGPEFLTYFQNEAQLDKSGLPSDRFFAERPEGSVSTLKIQRTQQEDSAVYLCASNPDRWGTEAFFGQGTRLTVV.

This clonotype was counted between two and nine times. The chain couples TRBV20-1 to TRBJ1-1; D unresolved. The germline CDR1 and CDR2 sequences are DFQATT and SNEGSKA (reference sequence). The length of the CDR3 is 14 residues. Trimming pared 2 bases from V and 0 bases from J, leaving 10 bases between. CDR3 nucleotides: TGCAGTGCTAGACAGGTCGCGATGAACACTGAAGCTTTCTTT. Its translation: CSARQVAMNTEAFF.

This clonotype was counted only a few times. The genes are TRBV12-3 or TRBV12-4 and TRBJ2-7; tentatively, D is TRBD1 (6 bases). The V and J ends lost 5 bases and 0 bases respectively, with 17 bases between them. The length of the CDR3 is 16 residues. The CDR3 DNA reads as TGTGCCAGCAGTGGGGTTGGGGGCCCCAGCTCCTACGAGCAGTACTTC. Amino acids: CASSGVGGPSSYEQYF.

This clonotype was seen only a few times. The rearrangement links TRBV6-1 to TRBJ2-1; 12 nucleotides agree with TRBD2. Germline CDR1 and CDR2: MNHNS and SASEGT. V lost 4 bases and J lost 4; bases outside the gene matches: 2. The CDR3 consists of 15 residues. The CDR3 sequence is CASSASGGVYNEQFF. The CDR3 coding sequence is TGTGCCAGCAGTGCTAGCGGGGGGGTTTACAATGAGCAGTTCTTC.

Only a few counts were recorded for this clonotype. The chain joins TRBV5-4 to TRBJ2-2; D unresolved. Germline-derived CDR1 and CDR2 are SGHNT and YYREEE (reference sequence). Trimming removed 4 bases at V and 5 bases at J, with 6 bases between. This CDR3 spans 12 amino acids. For the CDR3, the DNA is TGTGCCAGCAGCCCGAGAACCGGGGAGCTGTTTTTT. This translates into CASSPRTGELFF.

This clonotype was seen a handful of times. The chain is built from TRBV15 and TRBJ1-5; unclear D gene. CDR3 length: 14 amino acids. The germline CDR1 and CDR2 sequences are LNHNV and YYDKDF (reference sequence). Trimming shortened V by 3 bases and J by 2 bases, and 8 bases separated the two germline ends. Here the CDR3 DNA reads TGTGCCACCAGCAGTTACACCCGCAATCAGCCCCAGCATTTT. Protein: CATSSYTRNQPQHF.

This clonotype showed up just a few times. The chain uses TRBV7-6 and TRBJ2-2; D assignment may be TRBD1 or TRBD2 (5 bases each). CDR3 length: 17 residues. Germline lookup yields CDR1 SGHVS and CDR2 FNYEAQ. Trimming removed 1 base at V and 4 bases at J, with 16 bases between. The CDR3 DNA reads TGTGCCAGCAGCTTAGATTCGGGGCGCCGGGGCACCGGGGAGCTGTTTTTT. Amino acid sequence: CASSLDSGRRGTGELFF.

This clonotype has a count of ten or more. The V gene is TRBV27, the J gene TRBJ2-2, with 8 bases fitting TRBD1. J was trimmed by 9 bases and V by 4 bases; bases with no gene match: 10. Germline CDR1 is MNHEY and CDR2 is SMNVEV (reference sequence). The length of the CDR3 is 15 residues. CDR3 in amino acids: CASSSLQGQARELFF. The CDR3 region has the DNA TGTGCCAGCAGTTCTCTCCAGGGACAGGCGAGGGAGCTGTTTTTT.

As regards this clonotype: Sequence at one end of the junction differs from germline and may be a read error. This chain joins TRBV20-1 and TRBJ2-4; D ambiguous. CDR3 length: 17 residues. Germline V CDR1 and CDR2: DFQATT, SNEGSKA (reference sequence). CDR3 residues: CCARDPADAFGKNIQYF. CDR3 coding DNA: TGCTGTGCTAGAGATCCCGCGGACGCCTTTGGCAAAAACATTCAGTACTTC.

This clonotype has a handful of counts. The chain combines TRBV6-2 or TRBV6-3 with TRBJ2-7; 7 positions match TRBD2. The CDR3 has 15 residues. The germline CDR1 and CDR2 sequences are MNHEY and SVGEGT. V was pared by 3 bases and J by 0 bases, with 5 bases of the junction left unmatched. CDR3 sequence (DNA): TGTGCCAGCAGTTATTTTGGCGGGAGCTCCTACGAGCAGTACTTC. Encoded protein: CASSYFGGSSYEQYF.

This clonotype was counted a few times. The chain couples TRBV20-1 to TRBJ1-1, with a tentative D call TRBD1 (6 bases). The V gene lost 2 bases and the J gene lost 8 bases, with 18 bases spanning the gap. Germline-derived CDR1 and CDR2 are DFQATT and SNEGSKA (reference sequence). The CDR3 sequence is 14 residues long. This CDR3 reads CSARPLQGETEAFF. The DNA of the CDR3 is TGCAGTGCTAGACCATTACAGGGAGAAACGGAAGCTTTCTTT.

This clonotype was recorded a few times. V usage is TRBV6-1 and J usage is TRBJ1-1; D unresolved. This CDR3 comprises 12 residues. CDR1 is MNHNS, CDR2 SASEGT, per germline. With 8 bases removed from V and 1 base from J, the gap between germline ends came to 8 bases. The CDR3 nucleotides read TGTGCCAGCGGAAAGAGGAACACTGAAGCTTTCTTT. Protein: CASGKRNTEAFF.

The table lists this clonotype with a few counts. The V and J genes are TRBV4-1 and TRBJ1-3; D is ambiguous. Looked up from germline, CDR1 is MGHRA and CDR2 is YSYEKL. The CDR3 totals 12 residues. V shed 6 bases and J shed 2 bases, with 5 bases lying between them. The CDR3 reads CASSPAGNTIYF. In DNA, the CDR3 is TGCGCCAGCAGTCCCGCTGGAAACACCATATATTTT.

This clonotype was counted once. A read error may explain this, as a much larger clone is one base away. The chain combines TRBV4-2 with TRBJ2-3, with D possibly called TRBD1 or TRBD2 (5 bases each). CDR1 and CDR2 (germline): LGHNA, YNFKEQ. The CDR3 runs to 18 residues. The CDR3 DNA follows: TGTGCCAACAGCCAAGAGGACACCGAGGACTGGGGCACAGATACGCAGTATTTT. Encoded protein: CANSQEDTEDWGTDTQYF.

This clonotype was detected only a few times. This chain connects TRBV4-1 to TRBJ1-5; D possibly corresponds to TRBD1 (6 bases). Germline V lookup: CDR1 MGHRA, CDR2 YSYEKL. The CDR3 totals 18 residues. V was cut by 1 base and J by 2 bases, with 18 bases left in between. The CDR3 bases are TGCGCCAGCAGCCAAGTGGCGCCAGGGGCAATTCGCAATCAGCCCCAGCATTTT. It codes for CASSQVAPGAIRNQPQHF.

This sequence joins TRBV7-9 and TRBJ1-5, with TRBD1 as a possible D gene (5 bases). The CDR3 consists of 16 residues. Deletions cut 2 bases from V and 4 bases from J, with 15 bases between. Germline values: CDR1 SEHNR, CDR2 FQNEAQ (reference sequence). The CDR3 sequence: CASSLYDKGRNQPQHF. DNA of the CDR3: TGTGCCAGCAGCTTATATGACAAGGGGAGGAATCAGCCCCAGCATTTT.